This passage covers 8 T cell receptor beta chains from one sample sequenced in a study of shared clonotypes between healthy human individuals. The data were produced by immunoSEQ multiplex PCR, yet TCRdb's version contains in-frame clones alone and is incomplete. This table has about 470,000 clones, 79% appearing once. Input material: PBMCs. The receptor source for this set is a woman in her forties in good health. Some clones in this sample may be carry-over from other donors' samples.

The gene calls are TRBV7-8 and TRBJ2-7, with 7 bases that match TRBD2. CDR1 is SGHVS, CDR2 FQNEAQ, per germline. V shed 0 bases and J 0 bases; nucleotides not matched to a gene: 8. The CDR3 consists of 17 residues. In nucleotides, the CDR3 is TGTGCCAGCAGCTTAGCGCCCCTTCGGGAGGACTCCTACGAGCAGTACTTC. Translation: CASSLAPLREDSYEQYF.

The gene calls are TRBV27 and TRBJ2-1, with D unresolved. Trimming removed 4 bases from V and 8 bases from J, with 0 bases in between. There are 9 residues in the CDR3. Germline-derived CDR1 and CDR2 are MNHEY and SMNVEV (reference sequence). The CDR3 DNA is TGTGCCAGCAGTTATGAGCAGTTCTTC. This codes for CASSYEQFF.

The chain joins TRBV7-9 to TRBJ2-7; D perhaps matches TRBD2 (5 bases). Germline-derived CDR1 and CDR2 are SEHNR and FQNEAQ (reference sequence). CDR3 length equals 16 residues. V was cut by 5 bases and J by 3 bases, with 20 bases left in between. CDR3 region: CASSPPGIKGDYEQYF. CDR3 nucleotide sequence: TGTGCCAGCAGCCCCCCTGGGATAAAGGGAGACTACGAGCAGTACTTC.

With respect to this clone: This may be a read error: a much more frequent sequence differs by one nucleotide. V is TRBV30 and J is TRBJ2-7; a weak D match, TRBD1 (7 bases). The CDR3 has 15 residues. Germline CDR1 GTSNPN, CDR2 SVGIG (reference sequence). This CDR3 is CAWGVGQGGPYEQYF. Here the CDR3 DNA reads TGTGCCTGGGGTGTAGGGCAGGGGGGACCCTACGAGCAGTACTTC. The whole variable domain, remainder taken from reference TRBV30 and TRBJ2-7, is SQTIHQWPATLVQPVGSPLSLECTVEGTSNPNLYWYRQAAGRGLQLLFYSVGIGQISSEVPQNLSASRPQDRQFILSSKKLLLSDSGFYLCAWGVGQGGPYEQYFGPGTRLTVT.

The rearrangement uses TRBV2 and TRBJ2-2, with 12 bases identical to TRBD2. The V gene's germline CDR1 is SNHLY and CDR2 FYNNEI. J lost 6 bases, V lost 6 bases, and 5 bases had no gene match. The CDR3 runs to 15 residues. The CDR3 loop is CASRRLAGVAGELFF. CDR3 DNA sequence: TGTGCCAGCAGGCGACTAGCGGGAGTGGCCGGGGAGCTGTTTTTT.

The V gene is TRBV23-1, the J gene TRBJ1-4; 8 nucleotides align to TRBD1. TRBV23-1 is noted as an ORF with a role that remains uncertain. The CDR3 extends over 14 amino acids. With 2 bases clipped from V and 8 bases from J, the junction kept 4 bases outside the gene matches. The chain's CDR3 is CASSQRQGNEKLFF. In DNA, the CDR3 is TGCGCCAGCAGTCAACGACAGGGGAACGAAAAACTGTTTTTT.

The chain uses TRBV7-2 and TRBJ2-5; D may correspond to TRBD1 or TRBD2 (5 bases each). In germline, CDR1 is SGHTA, CDR2 FQGNSA. This CDR3 is 15 amino acids long. The V end was cut by 1 base, the J end by 3 bases, with 12 bases between. CDR3: CASSLVGVREETQYF. The CDR3 coding sequence is TGTGCCAGCAGCTTAGTGGGGGTCAGGGAAGAGACCCAGTACTTC.

This clone was seen once. The chain carries TRBV9 and TRBJ2-5, with D unresolved. V was pared by 4 bases and J by 5 bases, with 9 bases between. Germline values: CDR1 SGDLS, CDR2 YYNGEE. The CDR3 extends over 12 amino acids. CDR3 sequence: CASSQFTETQYF. The CDR3 DNA reads as TGTGCCAGCAGCCAATTTACTGAGACCCAGTACTTC. Together with reference TRBV9 and TRBJ2-5, the CDR3 gives the full variable domain: DSGVTQTPKHLITATGQRVTLRCSPRSGDLSVYWYQQSLDQGLQFLIQYYNGEERAKGNILERFSAQQFPDLHSELNLSSLELGDSALYFCASSQFTETQYFGPGTRLLVL.